This TCR beta chain was obtained from a study of blood T cell repertoires in COVID-19. Whole-study context: T cells, B-cell-depleted T cells, or PBMCs provided the cDNA or gDNA that served as material.

Sequenced by immunoSEQ multiplex PCR; TCRdb stores in-frame clones only, minus some. Of about 430,000 clones detected, roughly 90% appear once; the ten largest clones hold approximately 0.96%. The participants were between roughly 18 and 100 years old and came from roughly 24 US areas. Which cohort a participant joined came from the clinical history participants gave. This CDR3 comprises 15 residues. Trimming cost V 5 bases and J 4 bases, with 17 bases left between them. The V gene's germline CDR1 is LNHDA and CDR2 SQIVND (reference sequence). V and J are TRBV19 and TRBJ1-1; D not certain. This receptor was obtained from a young woman with acute COVID-19. Input material: PBMCs or T cells enriched from blood (not recorded which). In nucleotides, the CDR3 is TGTGCCAGTAGTTTCCCGAGTAGTGGCGGCACTGAAGCTTTCTTT. This translates into CASSFPSSGGTEAFF.